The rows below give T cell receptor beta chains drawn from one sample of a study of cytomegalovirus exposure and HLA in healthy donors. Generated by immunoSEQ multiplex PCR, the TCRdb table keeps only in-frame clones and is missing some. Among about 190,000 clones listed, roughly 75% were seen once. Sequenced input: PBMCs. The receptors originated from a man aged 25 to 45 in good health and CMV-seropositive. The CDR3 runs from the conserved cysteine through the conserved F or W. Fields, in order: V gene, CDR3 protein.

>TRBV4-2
CASSQGGQSTDTQYF
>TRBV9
CASSVHPRTLSAGGTGELFF
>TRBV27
CASSAASGGAYEQYF
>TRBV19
CASSIGGQGGYGYTF
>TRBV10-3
CAIRDGTGDTDTQYF
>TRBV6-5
CASSFGAGRAETQYF
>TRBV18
CASSPPSGRGYEQYF
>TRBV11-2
CASSLDQLRGNTEAFF
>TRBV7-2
CASSLTSLGEQYF
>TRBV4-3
CASSQSFSGGAGETQYF
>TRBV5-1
CASSRSVGQGAYEQYF
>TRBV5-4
CASSPGTSKDTQYF
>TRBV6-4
CASKGSGGAGEQFF
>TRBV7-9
CSSSSNRGNLNSPLHF
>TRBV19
CASSAGPKGNEKLFF
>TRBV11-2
CASSLARALSYEQYF
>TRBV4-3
CASSQDGGGRGGNEQFF
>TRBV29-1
CSVERQLQETQYF
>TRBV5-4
CASSLEGTGLGTQYF
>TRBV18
CASSPPASGLAGTDTQYF
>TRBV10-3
CAISELKGTGGKYF
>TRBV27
CASSPRWGVRFGEQYF
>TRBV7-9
CSSSLGTANTEAFF
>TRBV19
CATRGPRGYEQYF
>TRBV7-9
CASSEDRDNEQFF
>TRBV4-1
CASSPSGGPGSYNEQFF
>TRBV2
CASSELVRETQYF
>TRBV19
CASSIAAGVGIEQFF
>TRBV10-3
CAISDPGSKETQYF
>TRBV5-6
CASSFGQAKNIQYF
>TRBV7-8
CASSLARRGYGEKLFF
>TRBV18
CASSPLQANNQPQHF
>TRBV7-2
CASSWNRGYGYTF
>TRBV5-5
CASSRQGVSPYEQYF
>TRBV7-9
CASSSTGGDGYTF
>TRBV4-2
CASSQDSAGPYEQYF
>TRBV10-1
CASIGQGKEGYYGYTF
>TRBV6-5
CASSRDRPGDGYTF
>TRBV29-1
CSGLVQETQYF
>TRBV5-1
CASSLRTSGTGELFF
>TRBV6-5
CASNRGRVDYGYTF
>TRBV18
CASSPSGILGTEAFF
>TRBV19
CASSETSSSYNEQFF
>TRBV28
CASSLSGRVNEKLFF
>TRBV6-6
CASRTDSADTEAFF
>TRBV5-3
CARCWGGTRNEQFF
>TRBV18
CASSRSSGRSTDTQYF
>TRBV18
CASSPPGTDNQPQHF
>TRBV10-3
CAISEREGNSPLHF
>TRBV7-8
CASSAGLFYTDTQYF